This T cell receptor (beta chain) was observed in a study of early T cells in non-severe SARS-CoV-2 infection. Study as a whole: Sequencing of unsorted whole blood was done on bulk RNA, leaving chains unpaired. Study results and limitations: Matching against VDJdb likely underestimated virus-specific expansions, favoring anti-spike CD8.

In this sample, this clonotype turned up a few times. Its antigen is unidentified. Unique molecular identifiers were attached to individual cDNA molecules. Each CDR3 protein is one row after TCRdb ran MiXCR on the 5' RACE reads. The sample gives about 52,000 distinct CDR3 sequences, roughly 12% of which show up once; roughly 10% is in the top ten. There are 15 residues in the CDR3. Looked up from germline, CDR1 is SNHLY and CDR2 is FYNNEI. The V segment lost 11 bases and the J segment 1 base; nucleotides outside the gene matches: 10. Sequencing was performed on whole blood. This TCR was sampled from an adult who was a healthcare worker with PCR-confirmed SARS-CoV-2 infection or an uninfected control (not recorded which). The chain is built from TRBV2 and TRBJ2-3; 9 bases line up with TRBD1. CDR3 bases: TGTGCCGGCGCACAGGGGGCGCATGGCACAGATACGCAGTATTTT. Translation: CAGAQGAHGTDTQYF.